Described below is a single TCR beta chain sequence and its context. Its antigen remains unknown. cDNA prepared by RNA extraction and subsequent reverse transcription served as the template for sequencing. The table came from immunoSEQ multiplex PCR; TCRdb's copy has only in-frame clones and leaves some out. The data contain approximately 120,000 clones, roughly 50% of them singletons. This sample is part of a study of CD8+ T cells in alopecia areata. General observations from the study: Lesional scalp exceeded normal scalp in clonality, especially in alopecia totalis/universalis. Possibly as an HLA-related effect, TCR sharing across patients appeared less clear than in mice.

Both peripheral blood and punch biopsies of lesional scalp skin were obtained from patients who had alopecia areata. Losses at the gene ends were 4 bases for V and 5 bases for J; bases not matched to a gene: 8. CDR3 length: 15 residues. Germline lookup yields CDR1 SNHLY and CDR2 FYNNEI. The V and J genes are TRBV2 and TRBJ2-7; 10 bases map to TRBD2. The sequence derives from a human donor with alopecia areata. Source material: NKG2D-low CD8+ T cells sorted from blood. CDR3 nucleotides: TGTGCCAGCAGTGGCCTAGCGGGAGAAACCCACGAGCAGTACTTC. Translation: CASSGLAGETHEQYF.